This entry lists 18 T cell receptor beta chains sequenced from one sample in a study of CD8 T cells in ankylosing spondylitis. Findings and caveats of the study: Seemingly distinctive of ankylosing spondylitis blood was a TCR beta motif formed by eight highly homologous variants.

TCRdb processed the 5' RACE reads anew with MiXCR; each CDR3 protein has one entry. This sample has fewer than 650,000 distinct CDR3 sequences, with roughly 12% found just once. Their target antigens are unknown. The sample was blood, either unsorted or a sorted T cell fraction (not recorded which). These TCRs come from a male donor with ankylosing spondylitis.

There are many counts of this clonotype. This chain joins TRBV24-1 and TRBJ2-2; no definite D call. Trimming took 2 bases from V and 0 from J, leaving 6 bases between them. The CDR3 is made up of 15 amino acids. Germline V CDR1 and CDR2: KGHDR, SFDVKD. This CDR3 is CATSDSVTNTGELFF. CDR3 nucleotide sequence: TGTGCCACCAGTGATTCAGTGACGAACACCGGGGAGCTGTTTTTT.

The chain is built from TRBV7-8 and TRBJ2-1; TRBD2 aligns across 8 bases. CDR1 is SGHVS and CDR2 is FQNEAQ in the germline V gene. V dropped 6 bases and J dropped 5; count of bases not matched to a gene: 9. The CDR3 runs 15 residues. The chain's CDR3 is CASSVRLAGNNEQFF. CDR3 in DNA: TGTGCCAGCAGTGTGCGGCTAGCGGGTAACAATGAGCAGTTCTTC.

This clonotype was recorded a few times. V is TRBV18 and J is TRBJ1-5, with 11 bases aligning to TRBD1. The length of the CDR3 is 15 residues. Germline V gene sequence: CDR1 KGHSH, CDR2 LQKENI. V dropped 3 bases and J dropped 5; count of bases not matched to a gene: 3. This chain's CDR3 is CASSPRTGGDQPQHF. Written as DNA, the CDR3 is TGTGCCAGCTCACCCCGGACAGGGGGCGATCAGCCCCAGCATTTT.

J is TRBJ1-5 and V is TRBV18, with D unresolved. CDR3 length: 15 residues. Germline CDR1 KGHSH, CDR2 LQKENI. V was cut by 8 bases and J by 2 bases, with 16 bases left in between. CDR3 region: CASAPSGSGNQPQHF. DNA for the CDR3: TGTGCCAGCGCCCCTTCCGGGTCAGGCAATCAGCCCCAGCATTTT.

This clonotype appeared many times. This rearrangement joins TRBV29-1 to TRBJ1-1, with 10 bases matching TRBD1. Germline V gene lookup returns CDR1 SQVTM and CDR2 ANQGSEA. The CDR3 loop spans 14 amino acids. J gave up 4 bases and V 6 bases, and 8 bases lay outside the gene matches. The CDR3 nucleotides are TGCAGCGTCCAAGGCGGGACAGGGGCCACTGAAGCTTTCTTT. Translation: CSVQGGTGATEAFF.

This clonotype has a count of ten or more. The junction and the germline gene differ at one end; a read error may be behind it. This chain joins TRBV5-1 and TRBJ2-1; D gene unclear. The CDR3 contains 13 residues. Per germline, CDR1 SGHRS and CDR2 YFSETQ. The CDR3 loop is CASSLGVYNEQFF. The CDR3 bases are TGTGCCAGCAGCCTCGGCGTTTACAATGAGCAGTTCTTC.

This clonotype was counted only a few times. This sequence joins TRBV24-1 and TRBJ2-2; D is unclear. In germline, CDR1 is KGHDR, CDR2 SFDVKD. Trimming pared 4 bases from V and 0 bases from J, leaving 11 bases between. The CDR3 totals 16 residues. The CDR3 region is CATSDPQAPNTGELFF. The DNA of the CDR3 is TGTGCCACCAGTGACCCTCAAGCTCCGAACACCGGGGAGCTGTTTTTT.

CDR3 protein: CASSQAGAGDTEAFF. The CDR3 bases are TGCGCCAGCAGCCAAGCGGGGGCGGGGGACACTGAAGCTTTCTTT. The chain combines TRBV4-1 with TRBJ1-1; possibly TRBD1 for D (6 bases). Deletions cut 1 base from V and 3 bases from J, with 12 bases between. This CDR3 has 15 amino acids. The V gene's germline CDR1 is MGHRA and CDR2 YSYEKL.

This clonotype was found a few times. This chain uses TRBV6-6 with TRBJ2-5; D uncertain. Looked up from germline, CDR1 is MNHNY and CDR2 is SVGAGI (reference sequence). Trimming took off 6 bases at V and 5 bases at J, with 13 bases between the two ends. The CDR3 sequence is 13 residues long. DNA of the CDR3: TGTGCCAGCAGGGGTAGATTGGGGGAGACCCAGTACTTC. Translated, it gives CASRGRLGETQYF.

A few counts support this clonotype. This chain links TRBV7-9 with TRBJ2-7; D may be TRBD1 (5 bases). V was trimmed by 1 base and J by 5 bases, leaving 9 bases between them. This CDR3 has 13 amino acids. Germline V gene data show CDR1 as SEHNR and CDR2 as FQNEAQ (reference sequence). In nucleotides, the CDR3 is TGTGCCAGCAGCTTAGGACAGTTCCACGAGCAGTACTTC. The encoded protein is CASSLGQFHEQYF.

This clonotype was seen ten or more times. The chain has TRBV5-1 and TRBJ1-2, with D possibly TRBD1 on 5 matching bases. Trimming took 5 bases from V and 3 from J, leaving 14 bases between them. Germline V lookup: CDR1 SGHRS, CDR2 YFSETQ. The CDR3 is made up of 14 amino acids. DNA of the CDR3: TGCGCCAGCAGATCCCAGGGCGAGTACTATGGCTACACCTTC. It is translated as CASRSQGEYYGYTF.

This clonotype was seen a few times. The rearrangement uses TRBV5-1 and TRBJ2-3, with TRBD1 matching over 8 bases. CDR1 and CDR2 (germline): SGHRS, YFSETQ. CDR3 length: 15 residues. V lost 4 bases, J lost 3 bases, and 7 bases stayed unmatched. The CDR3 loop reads CASSQDRGITDTQYF. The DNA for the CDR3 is TGCGCCAGCAGCCAAGACAGGGGAATAACAGATACGCAGTATTTT.

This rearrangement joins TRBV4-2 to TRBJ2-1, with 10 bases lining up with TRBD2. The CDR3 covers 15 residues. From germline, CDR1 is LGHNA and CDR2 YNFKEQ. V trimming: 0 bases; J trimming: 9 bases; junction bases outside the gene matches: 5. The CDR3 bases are TGTGCCAGCAGCCAAGAGTTGATAGCGGGAGGTGAGCAGTTCTTC. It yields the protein CASSQELIAGGEQFF.

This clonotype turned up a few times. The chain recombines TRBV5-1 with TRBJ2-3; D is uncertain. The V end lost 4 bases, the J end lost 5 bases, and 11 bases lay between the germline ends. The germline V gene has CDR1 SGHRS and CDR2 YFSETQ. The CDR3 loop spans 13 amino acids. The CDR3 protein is CASSPRPRDTQYF. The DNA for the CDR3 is TGCGCCAGCAGCCCTCGACCGCGAGATACGCAGTATTTT.

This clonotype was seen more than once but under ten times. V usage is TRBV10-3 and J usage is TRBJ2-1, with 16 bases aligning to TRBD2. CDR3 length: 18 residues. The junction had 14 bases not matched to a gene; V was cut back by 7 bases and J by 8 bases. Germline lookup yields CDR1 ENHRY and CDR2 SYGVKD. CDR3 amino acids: CAIKGGTSGRAVADEQFF. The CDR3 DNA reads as TGTGCCATCAAGGGCGGGACTAGCGGGAGGGCCGTTGCTGATGAGCAGTTCTTC.

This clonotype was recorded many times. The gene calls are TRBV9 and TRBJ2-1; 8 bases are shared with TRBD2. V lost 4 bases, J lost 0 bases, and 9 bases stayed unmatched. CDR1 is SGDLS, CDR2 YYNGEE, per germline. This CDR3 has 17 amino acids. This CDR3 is CASSLTRGTSSYNEQFF. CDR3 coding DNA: TGTGCCAGCAGCCTTACCCGGGGGACTAGCTCCTACAATGAGCAGTTCTTC.

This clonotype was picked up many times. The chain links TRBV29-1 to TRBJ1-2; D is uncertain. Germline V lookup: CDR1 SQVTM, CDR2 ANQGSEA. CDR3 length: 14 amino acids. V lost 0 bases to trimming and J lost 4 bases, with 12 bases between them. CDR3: CSVEEDEGIYGYTF. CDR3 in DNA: TGCAGCGTTGAAGAAGATGAGGGTATCTATGGCTACACCTTC.

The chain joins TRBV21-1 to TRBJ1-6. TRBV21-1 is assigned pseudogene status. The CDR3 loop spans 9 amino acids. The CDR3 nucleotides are TGTGCCAGGAGGGGACCCCTCCACTTT. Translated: CARRGPLHF.